This entry lists 18 T cell receptor beta chains sequenced from one sample in a study of T cells expressing NK-cell markers. TCRdb re-called the 5' RACE reads, yielding one record per CDR3 amino acid sequence without DNA. This sample's table reports some 300,000 distinct CDR3 sequences. The sequenced sample consisted of blood T cells: a sorted CD56 or NKG2C T cell subset, CD4+ or CD8+ T cells, or bulk PBMC T cells (not recorded which). The receptors stem from a man between 18 and 29 years old in good health.

The rearrangement links TRBV29-1 to TRBJ2-2. Germline CDR1 and CDR2: SQVTM and ANQGSEA. This CDR3 has 14 residues. The CDR3 spells CSVEHHRRTGELFF.

The gene calls are TRBV24-1 and TRBJ2-5; TCRdb proposes TRBD1, but this gene call is untestable without DNA. The CDR3 consists of 15 residues. Germline V gives CDR1 KGHDR, CDR2 SFDVKD. This CDR3 is CATSDRRQGLETQYF.

The chain employs TRBV18 and TRBJ1-5; TCRdb's D call of TRBD1 is untestable without DNA. CDR1 and CDR2 from the germline V gene are KGHSH and LQKENI. The CDR3 is 16 amino acids. CDR3 residues: CASSPLGRTENQPQHF.

V is TRBV12-3 or TRBV12-4 and J is TRBJ2-1; TCRdb designates TRBD1, a call that cannot be tested without DNA. The CDR3 is 17 residues long. The CDR3 sequence is CASSLGQGLRAYNEQFF.

J is TRBJ2-4 and V is TRBV11-2; TCRdb outputs TRBD1, but without DNA this stays unchecked. This CDR3 is 15 amino acids long. Germline lookup yields CDR1 SGHAT and CDR2 FQNNGV. CDR3 sequence reads: CASSLIRGAKNIQYF.

This rearrangement joins TRBV12-3 or TRBV12-4 to TRBJ1-5. The CDR3 consists of 12 residues. The CDR3 sequence: CASSLGRVSQHF.

V gene TRBV12-3 or TRBV12-4 combines with J gene TRBJ2-1; TCRdb calls TRBD2, which cannot be checked without DNA. The CDR3 has 16 residues. The CDR3 is CASSPQTSGHYNEQFF.

The chain is built from TRBV6-1 and TRBJ2-7; TCRdb's assignment of TRBD1 cannot be checked, as there is no DNA. The CDR3 runs to 17 residues. Germline loops: CDR1 MNHNS, CDR2 SASEGT. The CDR3 sequence: CASTPDSGSGSSYEQYF.

This chain links TRBV7-2 with TRBJ1-5. The CDR3 contains 14 residues. Germline V gene sequence: CDR1 SGHTA, CDR2 FQGNSA. CDR3 residues: CASSLFAGNQPQHF.

The rearrangement links TRBV4-3 to TRBJ2-2; the TRBD1 assignment by TCRdb is unverifiable without DNA. Germline CDR1 is LGHNA and CDR2 is YSLEER. The CDR3 is 17 amino acids. CDR3: CASSIGQGQANTGELFF.

This CDR3 is CSARADGNTIYF. The rearrangement links TRBV20-1 to TRBJ1-3. Germline lookup yields CDR1 DFQATT and CDR2 SNEGSKA (reference sequence). CDR3 size: 12 residues.

The rearrangement uses TRBV12-3 or TRBV12-4 and TRBJ2-5; the D call of TRBD2 rests on TCRdb alone, since no DNA is present to check it. The CDR3 spans 13 residues. CDR3 amino acids: CASRREHQETQYF.

The chain combines TRBV12-3 or TRBV12-4 with TRBJ2-1; the D call from TCRdb, TRBD1, cannot be confirmed without DNA. The CDR3 loop spans 20 amino acids. CDR3 amino acids: CASSWGAVRRNRGPYNEQFF.

The gene calls are TRBV12-3 or TRBV12-4 and TRBJ1-4; TCRdb calls TRBD1, which cannot be checked without DNA. The CDR3 is 15 amino acids. CDR3 sequence reads: CASSLRTGGIEKLFF.

The rearrangement links TRBV5-4 to TRBJ2-1. CDR1 is SGHNT and CDR2 is YYREEE in the germline V gene (reference sequence). CDR3 size: 16 residues. The CDR3 is CASSQARVNSYNEQFF.

V is TRBV9 and J is TRBJ2-3; as DNA is missing, the TRBD1 call by TCRdb cannot be tested. The CDR3 is 15 amino acids. Germline CDR1 is SGDLS and CDR2 is YYNGEE. This CDR3 is CASSVVGGSTDTQYF.

This chain connects TRBV5-1 to TRBJ2-5; no DNA is available, so the TRBD2 call from TCRdb remains unchecked. This CDR3 contains 17 residues. The V gene's germline CDR1 is SGHRS and CDR2 YFSETQ. The CDR3 region is CASSLEGRSGGGETQYF.

J is TRBJ2-3 and V is TRBV12-3 or TRBV12-4; checking the TCRdb D call of TRBD2 is not possible without DNA. The CDR3 length is 18 residues. CDR3 sequence reads: CASSFLGTSGRAADTQYF.